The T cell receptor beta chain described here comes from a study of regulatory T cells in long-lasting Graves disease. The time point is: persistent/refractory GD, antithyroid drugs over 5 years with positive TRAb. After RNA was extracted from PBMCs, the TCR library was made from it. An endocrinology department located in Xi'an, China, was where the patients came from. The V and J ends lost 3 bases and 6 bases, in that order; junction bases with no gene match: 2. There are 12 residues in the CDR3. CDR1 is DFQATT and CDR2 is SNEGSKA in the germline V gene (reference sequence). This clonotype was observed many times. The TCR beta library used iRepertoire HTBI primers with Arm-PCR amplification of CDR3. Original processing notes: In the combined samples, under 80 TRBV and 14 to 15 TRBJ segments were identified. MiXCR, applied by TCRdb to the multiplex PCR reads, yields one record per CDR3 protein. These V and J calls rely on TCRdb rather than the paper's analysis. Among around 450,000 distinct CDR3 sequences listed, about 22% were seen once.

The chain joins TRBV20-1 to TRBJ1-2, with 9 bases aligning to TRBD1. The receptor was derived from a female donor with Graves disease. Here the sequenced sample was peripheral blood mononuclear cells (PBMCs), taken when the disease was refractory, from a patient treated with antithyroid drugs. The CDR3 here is CSASRQGDGYTF. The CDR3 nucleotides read TGCAGTGCTAGTCGACAGGGGGATGGCTACACCTTC.